This T cell receptor (beta chain) was sequenced during a study of cytomegalovirus exposure and HLA in healthy donors. Study-wide points: A link between a missense DCLRE1C variant and TCR beta V- and J-gene trimming emerged from a later analysis.

On this clone: Antigen: not known.

Use of 60 Vbeta and 13 Jbeta primers characterized the PCR. Here immunoSEQ multiplex PCR was the method, and the copy in TCRdb shows in-frame clones only, minus some. There are around 130,000 clones in the sample; 84% occur only once, and 2.5% to 3% lies in the top ten. This clonotype originated in a woman aged 18-29 years in good health and CMV-seropositive. Sequencing was done on a sample of PBMCs.

The CDR3 loop is CASSPPGTFNEKLFF. The CDR3 region has the DNA TGTGCCAGCTCACCCCCAGGGACTTTTAATGAAAAACTGTTTTTT. J is TRBJ1-4 and V is TRBV18; the D gene is possibly TRBD1 (5 bases). Germline V gene sequence: CDR1 KGHSH, CDR2 LQKENI. The CDR3 has 15 residues. Trimming pared 3 bases from V and 4 bases from J, leaving 12 bases between.